Listed here are 9 T cell receptor beta chains from one sample, sequenced in a study of regulatory T cells in long-lasting Graves disease. Described time point: newly diagnosed GD, antithyroid drugs for less than 3 months. Making the TCR library involved RNA that had been extracted from PBMCs. Sequencing libraries for TCR beta were prepared with iRepertoire HTBI primers and Arm-PCR of CDR3 regions. A single record per CDR3 protein comes from TCRdb applying MiXCR to the multiplex PCR reads. The sample carries 440,000 or so distinct CDR3 sequences, about 15% recorded once. These data were also filed under a second study, of T cells in Graves' hyperthyroidism and ophthalmopathy.

The sequences come from peripheral blood mononuclear cells (PBMCs), collected at new diagnosis, from a patient treated with antithyroid drugs. The source of these receptors is a woman in her twenties or thirties with Graves disease.

The table lists this clonotype with many counts. CDR3 sequence (DNA): TGTGCCACCAGCAGAGACGGGACTCCCCACAATGAGCAGTTCTTC. It specifies CATSRDGTPHNEQFF. J is TRBJ2-1 and V is TRBV15, with TRBD2 as a possible D gene (6 bases). V dropped 0 bases and J dropped 5 bases, with 11 bases sitting between them. Germline-derived CDR1 and CDR2 are LNHNV and YYDKDF (reference sequence). There are 15 residues in the CDR3.

This clonotype has ten or more counts. The rearrangement joins TRBV2 to TRBJ2-1; D is uncertain. Germline-derived CDR1 and CDR2 are SNHLY and FYNNEI. The CDR3 covers 15 residues. Trimming removed 1 base from V and 0 bases from J, with 7 bases in between. CDR3 nucleotides: TGTGCCAGCAGTGAAGACATTGGCTCCTACAATGAGCAGTTCTTC. It encodes CASSEDIGSYNEQFF. The whole variable domain, filled in from reference TRBV2 and TRBJ2-1, reads EPEVTQTPSHQVTQMGQEVILRCVPISNHLYFYWYRQILGQKVEFLVSFYNNEISEKSEIFDDQFSVERPDGSNFTLKIRSTKLEDSAMYFCASSEDIGSYNEQFFGPGTRLTVL.

This clonotype was observed a few times. The chain carries TRBV19 and TRBJ1-3; D remains ambiguous. V was shortened by 7 bases and J by 2 bases, with 12 bases between the two germline ends. The CDR3 is 14 residues long. CDR1 and CDR2 (germline): LNHDA, SQIVND (reference sequence). CDR3 sequence (DNA): TGTGCCAGTACCGAGCCGTCGGCTGGAAACACCATATATTTT. It translates to CASTEPSAGNTIYF.

The rearrangement uses TRBV4-1 and TRBJ2-7; TRBD2 agrees at 8 bases. Germline-derived CDR1 and CDR2 are MGHRA and YSYEKL. The CDR3 consists of 16 residues. V shed 2 bases and J 2 bases; nucleotides not matched to a gene: 8. The CDR3 nucleotides read TGCGCCAGCAGCCAACCCACTAGCGGTCATGCCTACGAGCAGTACTTC. Translating it yields CASSQPTSGHAYEQYF.

V is TRBV24-1 and J is TRBJ1-5; 7 bases agree with TRBD1. CDR1 is KGHDR and CDR2 is SFDVKD in the germline V gene. V lost 8 bases to trimming and J lost 5 bases; unmatched junction nucleotides: 5. This CDR3 is 13 amino acids long. CDR3 sequence (DNA): TGTGCCACCACCGACACAGGGGATCAGCCCCAGCATTTT. It encodes CATTDTGDQPQHF.

This clonotype was counted many times. The chain is built from TRBV3-1 and TRBJ2-1, with 12 bases that match TRBD2. Germline V CDR1 and CDR2: LGHDT, YNNKEL (reference sequence). The junction had 5 bases not matched to a gene; V was cut back by 5 bases and J by 0 bases. The CDR3 has 17 amino acids. CDR3 in DNA: TGTGCCAGCAGCTACGGACTAGCGGGAAACTCCTACAATGAGCAGTTCTTC. Protein: CASSYGLAGNSYNEQFF.

This clonotype was recorded at least ten times. V gene TRBV28 combines with J gene TRBJ2-1; D may be TRBD2 (6 bases). Germline-derived CDR1 and CDR2 are MDHEN and SYDVKM. V was trimmed by 2 bases and J by 3 bases, leaving 14 bases between them. The length of the CDR3 is 16 residues. CDR3 nucleotides: TGTGCCAGCAGTTTAGGTAGCGGAGATATCTACAATGAGCAGTTCTTC. It translates to CASSLGSGDIYNEQFF.

CDR3 residues: CSARAFSQAGVVSGTQYF. CDR3 DNA: TGCAGTGCTAGAGCTTTTTCCCAGGCGGGAGTGGTGTCAGGGACCCAGTACTTC. The rearrangement joins TRBV20-1 to TRBJ2-5; 7 bases map to TRBD2. CDR3 length: 18 amino acids. Germline V gene lookup returns CDR1 DFQATT and CDR2 SNEGSKA (reference sequence). With 1 base clipped from V and 7 bases from J, the junction kept 21 bases outside the gene matches.

This clonotype was seen a few times. The rearrangement links TRBV25-1 to TRBJ1-5; 7 bases agree with TRBD1. There are 15 residues in the CDR3. Germline CDR1 and CDR2: MGHDK and SYGVNS. The V segment lost 2 bases and the J segment 3 bases; nucleotides outside the gene matches: 4. The CDR3: CASSEGQDFNQPQHF. CDR3 DNA: TGTGCCAGCAGTGAAGGACAGGACTTCAATCAGCCCCAGCATTTT.